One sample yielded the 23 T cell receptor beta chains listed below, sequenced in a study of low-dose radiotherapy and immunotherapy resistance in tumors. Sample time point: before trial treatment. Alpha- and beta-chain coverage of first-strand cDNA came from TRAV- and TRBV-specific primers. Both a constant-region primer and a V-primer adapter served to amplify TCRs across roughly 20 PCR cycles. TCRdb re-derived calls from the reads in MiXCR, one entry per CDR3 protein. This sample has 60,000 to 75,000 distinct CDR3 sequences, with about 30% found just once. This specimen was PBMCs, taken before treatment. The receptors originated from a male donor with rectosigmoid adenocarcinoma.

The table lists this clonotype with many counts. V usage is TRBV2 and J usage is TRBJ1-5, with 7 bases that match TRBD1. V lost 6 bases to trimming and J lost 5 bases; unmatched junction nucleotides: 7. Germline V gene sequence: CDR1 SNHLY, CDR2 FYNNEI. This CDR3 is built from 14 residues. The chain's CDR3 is CASSERQGHQPQHF. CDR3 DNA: TGTGCCAGCAGCGAAAGACAGGGACATCAGCCCCAGCATTTT.

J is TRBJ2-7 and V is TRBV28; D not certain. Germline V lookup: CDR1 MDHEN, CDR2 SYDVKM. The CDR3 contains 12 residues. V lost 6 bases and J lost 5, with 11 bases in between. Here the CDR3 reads CASRAQRHEQYF. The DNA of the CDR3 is TGTGCCAGCAGAGCCCAGAGGCACGAGCAGTACTTC.

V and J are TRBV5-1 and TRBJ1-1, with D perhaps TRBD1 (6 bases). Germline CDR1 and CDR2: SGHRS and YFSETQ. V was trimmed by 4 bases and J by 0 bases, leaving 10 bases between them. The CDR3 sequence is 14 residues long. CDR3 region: CASSTRGMNTEAFF. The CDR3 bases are TGCGCCAGCAGCACGAGGGGGATGAACACTGAAGCTTTCTTT.

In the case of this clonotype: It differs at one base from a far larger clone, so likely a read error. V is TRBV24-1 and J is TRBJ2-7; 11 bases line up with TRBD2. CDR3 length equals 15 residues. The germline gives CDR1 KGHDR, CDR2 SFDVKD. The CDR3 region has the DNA TGTGCCAGCAGTACAGTAGCGGGGGGGCCGCTTGAGCAGTACTTC. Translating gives CASSTVAGGPLEQYF.

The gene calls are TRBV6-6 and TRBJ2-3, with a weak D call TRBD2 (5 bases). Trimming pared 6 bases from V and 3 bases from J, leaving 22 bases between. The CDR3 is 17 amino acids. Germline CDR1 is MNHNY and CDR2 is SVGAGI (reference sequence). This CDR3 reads CASRDRTSLLVTDTQYF. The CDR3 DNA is TGTGCCAGCAGGGACCGAACAAGCCTACTAGTGACAGATACGCAGTATTTT.

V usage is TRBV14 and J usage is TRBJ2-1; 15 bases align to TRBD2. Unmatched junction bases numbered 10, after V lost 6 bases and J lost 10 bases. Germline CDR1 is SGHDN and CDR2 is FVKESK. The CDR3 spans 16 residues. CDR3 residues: CASSLSVGLAGGEQFF. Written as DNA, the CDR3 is TGTGCCAGCAGTCTAAGCGTCGGACTAGCGGGAGGGGAGCAGTTCTTC. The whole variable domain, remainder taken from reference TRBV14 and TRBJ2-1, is EAGVTQFPSHSVIEKGQTVTLRCDPISGHDNLYWYRRVMGKEIKFLLHFVKESKQDESGMPNNRFLAERTGGTYSTLKVQPAELEDSGVYFCASSLSVGLAGGEQFFGPGTRLTVL.

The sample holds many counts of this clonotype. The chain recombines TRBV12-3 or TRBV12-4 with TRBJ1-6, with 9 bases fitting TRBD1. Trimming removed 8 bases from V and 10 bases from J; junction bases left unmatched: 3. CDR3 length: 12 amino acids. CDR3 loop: CASRGTGSPLHF. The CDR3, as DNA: TGTGCCAGCCGGGGGACAGGGTCACCCCTCCACTTT.

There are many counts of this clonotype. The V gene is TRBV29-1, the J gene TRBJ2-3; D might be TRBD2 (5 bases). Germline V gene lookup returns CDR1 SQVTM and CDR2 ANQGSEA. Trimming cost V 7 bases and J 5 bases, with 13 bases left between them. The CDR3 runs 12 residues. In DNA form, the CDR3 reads TGCAGCGGGACTCCACGAGAAGATACGCAGTATTTT. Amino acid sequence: CSGTPREDTQYF.

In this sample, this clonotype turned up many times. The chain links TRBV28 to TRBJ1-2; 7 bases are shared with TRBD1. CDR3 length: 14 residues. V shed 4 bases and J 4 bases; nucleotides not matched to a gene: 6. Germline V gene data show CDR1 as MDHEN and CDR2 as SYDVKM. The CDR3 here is CASSSGGAPYGYTF. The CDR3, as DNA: TGTGCCAGCAGTTCAGGGGGTGCCCCCTATGGCTACACCTTC.

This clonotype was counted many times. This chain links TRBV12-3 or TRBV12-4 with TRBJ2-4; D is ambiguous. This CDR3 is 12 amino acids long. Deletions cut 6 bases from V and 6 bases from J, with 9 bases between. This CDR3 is CASRQKTNIQYF. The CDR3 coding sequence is TGTGCCAGCAGGCAGAAAACAAACATTCAGTACTTC.

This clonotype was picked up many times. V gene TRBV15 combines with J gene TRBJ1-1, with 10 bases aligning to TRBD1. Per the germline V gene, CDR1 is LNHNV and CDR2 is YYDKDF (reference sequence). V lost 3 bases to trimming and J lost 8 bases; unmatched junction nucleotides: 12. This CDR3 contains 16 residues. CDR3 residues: CATSRAGQGGVLEAFF. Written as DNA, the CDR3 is TGTGCCACCAGCAGGGCTGGACAGGGGGGCGTTTTGGAAGCTTTCTTT.

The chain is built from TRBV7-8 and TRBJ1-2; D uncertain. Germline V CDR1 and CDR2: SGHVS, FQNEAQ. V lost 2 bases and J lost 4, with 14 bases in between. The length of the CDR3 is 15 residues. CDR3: CASSLLEDGLYGYTF. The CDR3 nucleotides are TGTGCCAGCAGCTTACTGGAGGACGGTCTCTATGGCTACACCTTC. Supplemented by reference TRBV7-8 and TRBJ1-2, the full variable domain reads GAGVSQSPRYKVAKRGQDVALRCDPISGHVSLFWYQQALGQGPEFLTYFQNEAQLDKSGLPSDRFFAERPEGSVSTLKIQRTQQEDSAVYLCASSLLEDGLYGYTFGSGTRLTVV.

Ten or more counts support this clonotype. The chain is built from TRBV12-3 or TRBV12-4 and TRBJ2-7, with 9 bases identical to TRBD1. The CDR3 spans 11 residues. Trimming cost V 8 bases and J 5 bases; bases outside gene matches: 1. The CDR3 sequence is CASGQGNEQYF. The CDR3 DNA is TGTGCCAGCGGACAGGGGAACGAGCAGTACTTC.

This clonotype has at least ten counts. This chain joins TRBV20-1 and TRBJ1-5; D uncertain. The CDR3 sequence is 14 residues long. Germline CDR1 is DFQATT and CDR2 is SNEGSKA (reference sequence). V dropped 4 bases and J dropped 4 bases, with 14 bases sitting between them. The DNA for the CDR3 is TGCAGTGCTATCCATCGTGCGGGGAATCAGCCCCAGCATTTT. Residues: CSAIHRAGNQPQHF.

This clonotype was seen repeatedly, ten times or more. The CDR3 is CSVKSRSEVTEAFF. Written as DNA, the CDR3 is TGCAGCGTTAAATCACGCTCGGAAGTCACTGAAGCTTTCTTT. The chain recombines TRBV29-1 with TRBJ1-1; D not resolved. Trimming removed 5 bases at V and 4 bases at J, with 17 bases between. Germline V gene lookup returns CDR1 SQVTM and CDR2 ANQGSEA. CDR3 length: 14 residues.

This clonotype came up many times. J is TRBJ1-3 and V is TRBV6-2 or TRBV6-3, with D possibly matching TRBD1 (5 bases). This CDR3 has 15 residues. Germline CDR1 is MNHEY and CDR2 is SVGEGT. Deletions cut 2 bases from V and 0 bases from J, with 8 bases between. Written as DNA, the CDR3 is TGTGCCAGCAGTTACGGACACAGCTCTGGAAACACCATATATTTT. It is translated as CASSYGHSSGNTIYF.

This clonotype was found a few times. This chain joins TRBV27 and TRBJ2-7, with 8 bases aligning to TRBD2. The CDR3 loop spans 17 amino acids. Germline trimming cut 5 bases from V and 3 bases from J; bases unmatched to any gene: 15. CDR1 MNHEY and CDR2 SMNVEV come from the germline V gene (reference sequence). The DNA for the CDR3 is TGTGCCAGCAGTCCGCCGACCCTAGCCCGGGAGGGCTACGAGCAGTACTTC. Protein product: CASSPPTLAREGYEQYF.

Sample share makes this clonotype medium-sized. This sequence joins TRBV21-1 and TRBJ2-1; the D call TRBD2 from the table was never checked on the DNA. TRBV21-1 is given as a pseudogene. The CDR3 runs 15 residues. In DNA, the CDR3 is TGTGCCAGCAGCAAAGCGGCCAGATATTACACTGTGCAGTTCTTC. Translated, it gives CASSKAARYYTVQFF.

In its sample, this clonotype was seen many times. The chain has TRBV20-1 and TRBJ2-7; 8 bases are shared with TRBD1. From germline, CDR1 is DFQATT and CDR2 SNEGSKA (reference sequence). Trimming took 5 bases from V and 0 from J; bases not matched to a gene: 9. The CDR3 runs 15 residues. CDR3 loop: CSASKGQGASYEQYF. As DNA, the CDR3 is TGCAGTGCTTCGAAGGGGCAGGGGGCCTCCTACGAGCAGTACTTC.

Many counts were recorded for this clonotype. The DNA of the CDR3 is TGCAGCGTTGAAGGACCCGCCAGGGAGTCAGGAGAGACCCAGTACTTC. This sequence encodes CSVEGPARESGETQYF. V and J are TRBV29-1 and TRBJ2-5; D possibly uses TRBD1 or TRBD2 (5 bases each). This CDR3 contains 16 residues. Deletions cut 1 base from V and 4 bases from J, with 19 bases between. Germline V gene lookup returns CDR1 SQVTM and CDR2 ANQGSEA.

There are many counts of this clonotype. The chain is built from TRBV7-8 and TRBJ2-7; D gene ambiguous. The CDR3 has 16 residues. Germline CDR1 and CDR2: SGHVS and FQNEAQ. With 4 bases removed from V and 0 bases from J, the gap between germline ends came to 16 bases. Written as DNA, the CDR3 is TGTGCCAGCAGCTCCAGACGGACCGCGAGCTCCTACGAGCAGTACTTC. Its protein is CASSSRRTASSYEQYF. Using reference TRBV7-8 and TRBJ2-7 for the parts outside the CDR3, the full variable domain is GAGVSQSPRYKVAKRGQDVALRCDPISGHVSLFWYQQALGQGPEFLTYFQNEAQLDKSGLPSDRFFAERPEGSVSTLKIQRTQQEDSAVYLCASSSRRTASSYEQYFGPGTRLTVT.

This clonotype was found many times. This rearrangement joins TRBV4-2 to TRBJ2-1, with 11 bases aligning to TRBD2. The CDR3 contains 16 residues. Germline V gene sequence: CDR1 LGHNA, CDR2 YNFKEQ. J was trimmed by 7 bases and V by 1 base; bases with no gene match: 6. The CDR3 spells CASSQAASGGWNEQFF. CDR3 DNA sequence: TGTGCCAGCAGCCAAGCGGCTAGCGGGGGGTGGAATGAGCAGTTCTTC.

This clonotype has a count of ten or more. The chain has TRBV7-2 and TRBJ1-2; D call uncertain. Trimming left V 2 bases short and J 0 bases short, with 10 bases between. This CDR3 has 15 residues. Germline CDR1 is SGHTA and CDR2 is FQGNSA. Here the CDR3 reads CASSLRAGPNYGYTF. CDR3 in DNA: TGTGCCAGCAGCTTAAGGGCAGGACCTAACTATGGCTACACCTTC.